This T cell receptor beta chain was sequenced for a study of control samples from healthy donors and cancer patients. The table came from immunoSEQ multiplex PCR; TCRdb's copy has only in-frame clones and leaves some out. Altogether about 150,000 clones are present, over 85% being singletons, with the ten largest covering 2% to 2.5%. V gave up 5 bases and J gave up 1 base; unmatched junction bases: 7. The germline V gene encodes CDR1 SGHTA and CDR2 FQGNSA. This CDR3 contains 16 residues. The V and J genes are TRBV7-2 and TRBJ1-1, with 10 bases aligning to TRBD1. Sequencing was done on a sample of blood. The origin of this receptor is a man over 45 in good health. In DNA, the CDR3 is TGTGCCAGCAGCCGTAGACAGGGGGCTGGGAACACTGAAGCTTTCTTT. Residues: CASSRRQGAGNTEAFF.